This T cell receptor beta chain derives from a study of shared clonotypes between healthy human individuals. In the study overall: Each donor had three CD4 naive, three CD4 memory, two CD8 naive and one CD8 memory plate. The study, taken as a whole, reports: Non-shared clonotypes had lower generation probabilities than those shared by all four donors.

At the deep level, the assay was run. TCRdb's copy holds only in-frame clones and misses some; the assay was immunoSEQ multiplex PCR. The table lists 730,000 or so clones, 60% to 80% of them singletons. Adult Caucasians living in Nashville, Tennessee made up all of the donors. The CDR3 runs 14 residues. V was pared by 7 bases and J by 5 bases, with 7 bases of the junction left unmatched. Germline lookup yields CDR1 MNHEY and CDR2 SVGAGI. At least ten counts were recorded for this clone. Its antigen remains unidentified. The sample consisted of memory CD4+ T cells sorted from blood. The subset: CD45RA-negative fraction. V is TRBV6-5 and J is TRBJ2-7, with 11 bases fitting TRBD1. This receptor was obtained from a woman under 40 in good health. CDR3 bases: TGTGCCAGCACTAGGGGGACAGGGGGGCACGAGCAGTACTTC. It is translated as CASTRGTGGHEQYF.